This T cell receptor beta chain was profiled in a study of OX40 agonist ivuxolimab in advanced cancers. Looking at the study overall: Prior checkpoint blockade (anti-PD-1, anti-PD-L1 or anti-CTLA-4) was permitted; around 40% had it.

The CDR3 spans 14 residues. Per germline, CDR1 LNHDA and CDR2 SQIVND (reference sequence). The V end was cut by 7 bases, the J end by 0 bases, with 9 bases between. Method: immunoSEQ multiplex PCR; TCRdb's copy keeps in-frame clones and lacks some. The sample consists of 30,000 to 45,000 clones, around 90% of them appearing once. This receptor was identified in an adult with an advanced solid tumor such as melanoma, head and neck, liver or kidney cancer. The sequences come from CD4+ or CD8+ T cells sorted from blood, collected in a trial of the OX40 agonist ivuxolimab. The rearrangement uses TRBV19 and TRBJ1-4; tentative D call: TRBD1 (5 bases). The CDR3 sequence: CASNPRATNEKLFF. As DNA, the CDR3 is TGTGCCAGTAACCCCAGGGCAACTAATGAAAAACTGTTTTTT.